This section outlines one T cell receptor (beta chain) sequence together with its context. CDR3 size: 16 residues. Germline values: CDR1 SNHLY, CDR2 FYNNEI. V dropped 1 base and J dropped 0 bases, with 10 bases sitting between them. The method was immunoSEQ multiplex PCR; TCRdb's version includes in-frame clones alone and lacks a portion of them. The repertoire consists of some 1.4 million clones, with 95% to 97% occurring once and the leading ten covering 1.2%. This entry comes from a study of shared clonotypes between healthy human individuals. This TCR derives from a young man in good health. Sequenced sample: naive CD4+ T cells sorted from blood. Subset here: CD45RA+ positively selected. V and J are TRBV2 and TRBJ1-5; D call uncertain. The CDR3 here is CASSEVLGISNQPQHF. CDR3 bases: TGTGCCAGCAGTGAAGTGTTGGGGATTAGCAATCAGCCCCAGCATTTT.